This T cell receptor beta chain was obtained from a study of blood T cell repertoires in COVID-19. Germline CDR1 is SGHRS and CDR2 is YFSETQ. J was trimmed by 2 bases and V by 0 bases; bases with no gene match: 2. CDR3 length: 14 amino acids. How the authors handled the data: Amplifying reference gene primers gave estimates of nucleated cell counts. The method was immunoSEQ multiplex PCR; TCRdb's version includes in-frame clones alone and lacks a portion of them. V, J and clone size derive from that table, while D and trimming were established from the DNA sequence. The top ten clones hold 16% of a sample with roughly 32,000 clones, approximately 71% of them seen once.

This receptor was taken from a human donor in a cohort sampled during active COVID-19. Sequenced material: peripheral blood. This chain joins TRBV5-1 and TRBJ2-7, with 7 positions matching TRBD2. The CDR3 sequence is CASSLGAGTYEQYF. The CDR3 region has the DNA TGCGCCAGCAGCTTGGGAGCGGGGACCTACGAGCAGTACTTC. Together with reference TRBV5-1 and TRBJ2-7, the CDR3 gives the full variable domain: KAGVTQTPRYLIKTRGQQVTLSCSPISGHRSVSWYQQTPGQGLQFLFEYFSETQRNKGNFPGRFSGRQFSNSRSEMNVSTLELGDSALYLCASSLGAGTYEQYFGPGTRLTVT.